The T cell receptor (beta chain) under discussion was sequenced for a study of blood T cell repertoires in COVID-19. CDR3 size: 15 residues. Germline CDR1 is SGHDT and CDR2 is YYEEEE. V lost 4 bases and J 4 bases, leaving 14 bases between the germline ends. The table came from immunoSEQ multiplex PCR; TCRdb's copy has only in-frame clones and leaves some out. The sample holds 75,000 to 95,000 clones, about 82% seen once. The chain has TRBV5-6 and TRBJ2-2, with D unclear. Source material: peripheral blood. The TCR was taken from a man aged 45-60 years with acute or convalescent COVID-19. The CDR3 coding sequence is TGTGCCAGCAGCACCCGGGTGCAGTCCACCGGGGAGCTGTTTTTT. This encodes CASSTRVQSTGELFF.